Below are 20 T cell receptor beta chains sequenced from a single sample in a study of molecular identifiers for immune sequencing clone quantification. TCRdb re-called the PCR reads with MiXCR, one entry per CDR3 protein. The sample consists of 85,000 to 100,000 distinct CDR3 sequences, 20% to 25% of them appearing once. Input material: naive CD8+ T cells from blood, with Jurkat cell RNA spiked in. Subset reported: FACS-sorted CD8+CD4-CCR7+CD45RA+ naive T cells. Receptor source: a human donor in good health. Some libraries in this study had Jurkat cell RNA spiked in.

The J gene is TRBJ2-3, the V gene TRBV9, with 9 bases matching TRBD1. From germline, CDR1 is SGDLS and CDR2 YYNGEE. The CDR3 spans 15 residues. V dropped 3 bases and J dropped 6; count of bases not matched to a gene: 8. In nucleotides, the CDR3 is TGTGCCAGCAGCGGCCGGACAGGGGAGGCCGATACGCAGTATTTT. Protein product: CASSGRTGEADTQYF.

This chain's CDR3 is CASSYQGLGERQQYF. The CDR3 nucleotides read TGTGCCAGCAGTTACCAGGGACTAGGGGAAAGGCAGCAGTACTTC. This chain connects TRBV27 to TRBJ2-7, with 8 nucleotides matching TRBD2. Germline V gene data show CDR1 as MNHEY and CDR2 as SMNVEV (reference sequence). The CDR3 runs 15 residues. The J segment lost 8 bases and the V segment lost 4 bases, leaving 13 bases of the junction unmatched.

In its sample, this clonotype was seen many times. The chain employs TRBV3-1 and TRBJ2-2; perhaps TRBD2 as D (6 bases). Germline CDR1 and CDR2: LGHDT and YNNKEL (reference sequence). The CDR3 runs to 18 residues. Trimming removed 1 base from V and 0 bases from J, with 15 bases in between. Written as DNA, the CDR3 is TGTGCCAGCAGCCAAGTTCCTAGCGTGGCGACGAACACCGGGGAGCTGTTTTTT. This gives the protein CASSQVPSVATNTGELFF.

The chain carries TRBV19 and TRBJ1-1, with D possibly matching TRBD1 (5 bases). CDR1 and CDR2 (germline): LNHDA, SQIVND (reference sequence). The CDR3 is 14 residues long. V lost 6 bases and J 2 bases, leaving 13 bases between the germline ends. CDR3 in amino acids: CASRFQGTNTEAFF. CDR3 nucleotides: TGTGCCAGTAGGTTCCAGGGAACTAACACTGAAGCTTTCTTT.

This clonotype has a count of ten or more. J is TRBJ1-1 and V is TRBV20-1; 9 bases are shared with TRBD1. The junction had 5 bases not matched to a gene; V was cut back by 3 bases and J by 3 bases. The CDR3 runs to 14 residues. Germline CDR1 and CDR2: DFQATT and SNEGSKA (reference sequence). The CDR3 sequence is CSASLRDRDTEAFF. CDR3 bases: TGCAGTGCTAGTCTTCGGGACAGGGACACTGAAGCTTTCTTT.

The sample holds many counts of this clonotype. V usage is TRBV27 and J usage is TRBJ1-1, with D possibly being TRBD1 (5 bases). Germline values: CDR1 MNHEY, CDR2 SMNVEV (reference sequence). The CDR3 has 15 amino acids. Trimming left V 5 bases short and J 4 bases short, with 17 bases between. This CDR3 reads CASSEGMGEGTEAFF. CDR3 sequence (DNA): TGTGCCAGCAGTGAGGGTATGGGGGAGGGCACTGAAGCTTTCTTT.

This clonotype came up many times. The genes are TRBV30 and TRBJ2-7; D is possibly TRBD2 (7 bases). This CDR3 comprises 13 residues. The germline V and J ends were trimmed by 0 bases and 6 bases, with 12 bases remaining between them. CDR1 is GTSNPN and CDR2 is SVGIG in the germline V gene (reference sequence). In nucleotides, the CDR3 is TGTGCCTGGAGTGTATCTCGGGGGGCCGAGCAGTACTTC. It encodes CAWSVSRGAEQYF.

This clonotype was detected ten times or more. This sequence joins TRBV6-2 or TRBV6-3 and TRBJ2-1; D not certain. CDR3 length: 13 amino acids. CDR1 MNHEY and CDR2 SVGEGT come from the germline V gene. Between the trimmed V and J ends, which lost 3 bases and 12 bases, there was a span of 15 bases. The CDR3 coding sequence is TGTGCCAGCAGTTATGGTCCAGGACCGTCGCAGTTCTTC. Translating it yields CASSYGPGPSQFF.

As DNA, the CDR3 is TGTGCCAGCAGTTTCACAGGGAATGACTACGAGCAGTACTTC. Its translation is CASSFTGNDYEQYF. V usage is TRBV12-3 or TRBV12-4 and J usage is TRBJ2-7; D is possibly TRBD1 (6 bases). The CDR3 loop spans 14 amino acids. The ends were cut back, 3 bases at V and 3 bases at J, with 12 bases in the middle.

This clonotype was seen repeatedly, ten times or more. This sequence joins TRBV6-2 or TRBV6-3 and TRBJ2-3; TRBD2 might be the D (5 bases). V was pared by 2 bases and J by 2 bases, with 20 bases between. CDR3 length: 18 amino acids. Germline V gives CDR1 MNHEY, CDR2 SVGEGT. The CDR3 spells CASSYAAEAESHTDTQYF. The CDR3 DNA is TGTGCCAGCAGTTACGCAGCAGAAGCGGAGTCCCACACAGATACGCAGTATTTT.

This chain uses TRBV28 with TRBJ1-1; a weak D match, TRBD1 (6 bases). Germline CDR1 is MDHEN and CDR2 is SYDVKM. CDR3 length: 14 amino acids. V was clipped by 3 bases and J by 12 bases, with 20 bases between them. CDR3 bases: TGTGCCAGCAGTTTTAGGGGGGGAAAAGACGAAACTTTCTTT. It encodes CASSFRGGKDETFF. Complete variable domain (other parts from reference TRBV28 and TRBJ1-1): DVKVTQSSRYLVKRTGEKVFLECVQDMDHENMFWYRQDPGLGLRLIYFSYDVKMKEKGDIPEGYSVSREKKERFSLILESASTNQTSMYLCASSFRGGKDETFFGQGTRLTVV.

Concerning this clonotype itself: A single base separates this from a much larger clone, so it may be a read error. The chain has TRBV7-9 and TRBJ2-2; D not certain. The CDR3 sequence is 12 residues long. The germline gives CDR1 SEHNR, CDR2 FQNEAQ (reference sequence). This chain's CDR3 is CASSLSLVELLF. CDR3 nucleotides: TGTGCCAGCAGCTTATCACTCGTGGAGCTGCTTTTT.

Turning to this clonotype: The junction shows a germline mismatch at one end, possibly a read error. The gene calls are TRBV27 and TRBJ2-7; TRBD2 matches 16 bases. CDR1 MNHEY and CDR2 SMNVEV come from the germline V gene (reference sequence). The CDR3 extends over 17 amino acids. The chain's CDR3 is CASSSGLAGGPSYAQYF. In DNA form, the CDR3 reads TGTGCCAGCAGCTCGGGACTAGCGGGGGGGCCTTCCTACGCGCAGTACTTC.

There are many counts of this clonotype. The chain links TRBV27 to TRBJ2-2; D is perhaps TRBD1 (6 bases). Germline-derived CDR1 and CDR2 are MNHEY and SMNVEV (reference sequence). The CDR3 length is 16 residues. V was trimmed by 3 bases and J by 3 bases, leaving 14 bases between them. The CDR3 here is CASSFWQGLHTGELFF. As DNA, the CDR3 is TGTGCCAGCAGTTTTTGGCAGGGGCTCCACACCGGGGAGCTGTTTTTT.

This clonotype was seen only once. This clone may be a read error of a much larger clone one base away. The V gene is TRBV20-1, the J gene TRBJ2-7, with D possibly TRBD2 on 5 matching bases. The germline V gene encodes CDR1 DFQATT and CDR2 SNEGSKA (reference sequence). The CDR3 is 12 amino acids. This CDR3 reads CSTRDIGYEQYF. The CDR3 nucleotides are TGCAGTACTAGAGATATAGGTTACGAGCAGTACTTC.

At least ten counts were recorded for this clonotype. This chain uses TRBV6-2 or TRBV6-3 with TRBJ2-7, with TRBD2 identical over 10 bases. The V and J ends lost 6 bases and 4 bases, in that order; junction bases with no gene match: 6. This CDR3 comprises 14 residues. The V gene's germline CDR1 is MNHEY and CDR2 SVGEGT. DNA of the CDR3: TGTGCCAGCAGGCTTCTAGCGGGAGTTTACGAGCAGTACTTC. Translated: CASRLLAGVYEQYF.

This clonotype was detected a few times. CDR3 loop: CASSSTGFEKLFF. DNA of the CDR3: TGTGCCAGCAGCTCTACAGGGTTCGAAAAACTGTTTTTT. The chain uses TRBV7-9 and TRBJ1-4; possible D gene TRBD1, 6 bases. Germline values: CDR1 SEHNR, CDR2 FQNEAQ (reference sequence). The V and J ends lost 4 bases and 8 bases respectively, with 11 bases between them. The CDR3 has 13 amino acids.

This clonotype was seen ten or more times. The chain carries TRBV27 and TRBJ2-7; no definite D call. V lost 3 bases, J lost 6 bases, and 12 bases lay in between. CDR3 length equals 13 residues. In germline, CDR1 is MNHEY, CDR2 SMNVEV (reference sequence). CDR3 DNA: TGTGCCAGCAGTTTTGGACCCGAACTCGAGCAGTACTTC. Protein product: CASSFGPELEQYF.

As concerns this clonotype: One end of the junction fails to match germline, which may point to a read error. The CDR3 is CARSQFITDTQYF. The DNA of the CDR3 is TGTGCCCGCAGCCAATTCATCACAGATACGCAGTATTTT. V is TRBV4-2 and J is TRBJ2-3; D is unclear. The CDR3 consists of 13 residues. Germline-derived CDR1 and CDR2 are LGHNA and YNFKEQ.

This clonotype occurred many times. This chain joins TRBV6-5 and TRBJ1-4, with 7 bases aligning to TRBD1. Germline CDR1 MNHEY, CDR2 SVGAGI. J was trimmed by 10 bases and V by 2 bases; bases with no gene match: 10. The CDR3 extends over 15 amino acids. CDR3 sequence: CASSYNPGQEGKLFF. Written as DNA, the CDR3 is TGTGCCAGCAGTTACAATCCCGGACAGGAGGGAAAACTGTTTTTT.